Following are 14 T cell receptor beta chains from one sample sequenced in a study of T cell responses to AZD1222 COVID-19 vaccine. The table came from immunoSEQ multiplex PCR; TCRdb's copy has only in-frame clones and leaves some out. The sample holds fewer than 130,000 clones, approximately 94% seen once. Source: peripheral blood, taken 28 days after the second AZD1222 dose. The receptor source for this set is an adult who received the AZD1222 COVID-19 vaccine.

The V call is TRBV20-1, the J call TRBJ2-3; the D gene is possibly TRBD2 (6 bases). The CDR3 contains 11 residues. The germline gives CDR1 DFQATT, CDR2 SNEGSKA (reference sequence). CDR3 sequence reads: CGGQMEGRKYF. CDR3 DNA sequence: TGCGGAGGGCAAATGGAGGGTCGGAAGTATTTT.

The V call is TRBV2, the J call TRBJ2-7, with D uncertain. CDR3 length: 13 residues. Germline V gene sequence: CDR1 SNHLY, CDR2 FYNNEI. V lost 8 bases and J lost 2, with 13 bases in between. This CDR3 reads CASRQTETYEQYF. The CDR3 nucleotides are TGTGCCAGCCGGCAGACGGAGACCTACGAGCAGTACTTC.

The chain links TRBV12-5 to TRBJ2-1; 14 nucleotides align to TRBD2. This CDR3 has 18 amino acids. Trimming took 3 bases from V and 0 from J; bases not matched to a gene: 4. CDR1 LGHNT and CDR2 FRNRAP come from the germline V gene. CDR3 DNA sequence: TGTGCTAGTGGTTTCTCCGGGACTAGCGGGAGCTCCTACAATGAGCAGTTCTTC. This sequence encodes CASGFSGTSGSSYNEQFF.

This clone has just a few counts. The rearrangement links TRBV19 to TRBJ1-1; D gene ambiguous. Between the trimmed V and J ends, which lost 5 bases and 4 bases, there was a span of 14 bases. Germline V CDR1 and CDR2: LNHDA, SQIVND (reference sequence). This CDR3 region has 14 residues. CDR3: CASSSPTLLTEAFF. CDR3 DNA: TGTGCCAGTAGTTCGCCGACCCTTCTCACTGAAGCTTTCTTT.

J is TRBJ2-2 and V is TRBV5-1; perhaps TRBD1 as D (5 bases). V was trimmed by 4 bases and J by 2 bases, leaving 9 bases between them. CDR3 size: 14 residues. The germline V gene encodes CDR1 SGHRS and CDR2 YFSETQ. CDR3 DNA sequence: TGCGCCAGCAGCCCTGACAGCAACACCGGGGAGCTGTTTTTT. Its translation: CASSPDSNTGELFF.

V gene TRBV18 combines with J gene TRBJ1-6, with TRBD1 as a possible D gene (6 bases). Trimming shortened V by 2 bases and J by 8 bases, and 10 bases separated the two germline ends. The V gene's germline CDR1 is KGHSH and CDR2 LQKENI. There are 14 residues in the CDR3. The CDR3 sequence: CASSPTGSDSPLHF. The CDR3 DNA sequence: TGTGCCAGCTCACCAACAGGGAGTGATTCACCCCTCCACTTT.

This chain uses TRBV29-1 with TRBJ1-4; D is uncertain. The CDR3 has 14 amino acids. Germline assignment: CDR1 SQVTM and CDR2 ANQGSEA. V lost 4 bases and J 4 bases, leaving 13 bases between the germline ends. CDR3 region: CSVAGGPNNEKLFF. DNA for the CDR3: TGCAGCGTTGCCGGTGGGCCAAATAATGAAAAACTGTTTTTT. Full variable domain (rest looked up from reference TRBV29-1 and TRBJ1-4): SAVISQKPSRDICQRGTSLTIQCQVDSQVTMMFWYRQQPGQSLTLIATANQGSEATYESGFVIDKFPISRPNLTFSTLTVSNMSPEDSSIYLCSVAGGPNNEKLFFGSGTQLSVL.

The CDR3 loop is CASSSRGNTEAFF. The CDR3, as DNA: TGCGCCAGCAGCTCCAGGGGCAACACTGAAGCTTTCTTT. The V call is TRBV10-1, the J call TRBJ1-1, with a tentative D call TRBD1 (6 bases). Trimming shortened V by 6 bases and J by 2 bases, and 10 bases separated the two germline ends. The CDR3 length is 13 residues. Germline lookup yields CDR1 WNHNN and CDR2 SYGVQD (reference sequence).

The rearrangement joins TRBV30 to TRBJ1-6, with TRBD1 identical over 7 bases. The CDR3 contains 12 residues. V trimming: 5 bases; J trimming: 9 bases; junction bases outside the gene matches: 4. Germline-derived CDR1 and CDR2 are GTSNPN and SVGIG (reference sequence). The CDR3 coding sequence is TGTGCCTGGGGGACAGTCGGTTCACCCCTCCACTTT. Encoded protein: CAWGTVGSPLHF.

This rearrangement joins TRBV5-1 to TRBJ1-2, with no clear D. Trimming stripped 6 bases from V and 8 bases from J, with 20 bases between. The CDR3 runs to 14 residues. CDR1 and CDR2 (germline): SGHRS, YFSETQ. DNA of the CDR3: TGCGCCAGCAACCCAGACGGTGGAGAATACGGCTACACCTTC. Residues: CASNPDGGEYGYTF.

The chain uses TRBV2 and TRBJ2-1; D perhaps matches TRBD1 (6 bases). Germline V lookup: CDR1 SNHLY, CDR2 FYNNEI. With 1 base removed from V and 2 bases from J, the gap between germline ends came to 9 bases. The CDR3 runs 15 residues. This CDR3 is CASSEDGTPYNEQFF. The DNA for the CDR3 is TGTGCCAGCAGTGAAGATGGGACACCCTACAATGAGCAGTTCTTC.

A single count supports this clone. The CDR3 coding sequence is TGTGCCACCAGCAGAGATGGGAGGACTGGGGGCTATGGCTACACCTTC. This gives the protein CATSRDGRTGGYGYTF. The genes are TRBV15 and TRBJ1-2; possibly TRBD1 for D (5 bases). Trimming removed 0 bases at V and 4 bases at J, with 15 bases between. The CDR3 is 16 amino acids. CDR1 and CDR2 (germline): LNHNV, YYDKDF (reference sequence). Based on the CDR3 plus reference TRBV15 and TRBJ1-2, the full variable domain is DAMVIQNPRYQVTQFGKPVTLSCSQTLNHNVMYWYQQKSSQAPKLLFHYYDKDFNNEADTPDNFQSRRPNTSFCFLDIRSPGLGDTAMYLCATSRDGRTGGYGYTFGSGTRLTVV.

The chain couples TRBV6-6 to TRBJ2-2; D is perhaps TRBD1 (5 bases). Germline values: CDR1 MNHNY, CDR2 SVGAGI (reference sequence). The CDR3 has 15 amino acids. The V end lost 2 bases, the J end lost 6 bases, and 13 bases lay between the germline ends. The CDR3 is CASSYTGLGSGELFF. DNA of the CDR3: TGTGCCAGCAGTTACACAGGCCTGGGGTCCGGGGAGCTGTTTTTT.

The chain is built from TRBV2 and TRBJ1-2; D is ambiguous. V dropped 6 bases and J dropped 1 base, with 12 bases sitting between them. The CDR3 totals 14 residues. Germline CDR1 SNHLY, CDR2 FYNNEI. As DNA, the CDR3 is TGTGCCAGCAGCTTCGAACAGTATAACTATGGCTACACCTTC. Translated, it gives CASSFEQYNYGYTF.